The 28 T cell receptor beta chains reported below all come from one sample, sequenced in a study of beta chain features in type 1 diabetes. Expressed TCRB transcripts were sequenced after all isolated RNA was converted to cDNA. This table comes from immunoSEQ multiplex PCR, and its TCRdb copy is limited to in-frame clones, with some not included. The data show about 710,000 clones, roughly an eighth seen once. Whole-study results and caveats: In all four CD4+ subsets, TCRB CDR3 length was significantly, moderately reduced in type 1 diabetes.

Their cognate antigens are unknown. The sample consisted of naive CD4+ T cells from blood. Every receptor here comes from a man aged 18 to 30 with type 1 diabetes.

The chain is built from TRBV4-2 and TRBJ2-1; 9 bases are shared with TRBD2. The CDR3 covers 17 residues. CDR1 and CDR2 (germline): LGHNA, YNFKEQ. V was clipped by 0 bases and J by 5 bases; unmatched bases: 8. CDR3 in DNA: TGTGCCAGCAGCCAAGAGTTCGGGCTAGCGGGGAACAATGAGCAGTTCTTC. It yields the protein CASSQEFGLAGNNEQFF.

The genes are TRBV30 and TRBJ2-7; D gene uncertain. With 5 bases removed from V and 3 bases from J, the gap between germline ends came to 5 bases. The CDR3 extends over 10 amino acids. Germline values: CDR1 GTSNPN, CDR2 SVGIG (reference sequence). In DNA form, the CDR3 reads TGTGCCTGGGGGCTCTACGAGCAGTACTTC. It codes for CAWGLYEQYF.

This clone was seen only a few times. This chain uses TRBV19 with TRBJ2-2; D is unresolved. This CDR3 region has 11 residues. The V end lost 6 bases, the J end lost 3 bases, and 2 bases lay between the germline ends. Germline V gives CDR1 LNHDA, CDR2 SQIVND (reference sequence). The CDR3 coding sequence is TGTGCCAGTAGCTACACCGGGGAGCTGTTTTTT. This codes for CASSYTGELFF.

The rearrangement uses TRBV7-2 and TRBJ2-7; perhaps TRBD1 as D (6 bases). This CDR3 is built from 13 residues. Germline-derived CDR1 and CDR2 are SGHTA and FQGNSA. The V end was cut by 3 bases, the J end by 4 bases, with 10 bases between. The CDR3 sequence: CASSFGGGYEQYF. CDR3 sequence (DNA): TGTGCCAGCAGCTTTGGGGGCGGATACGAGCAGTACTTC.

This sequence joins TRBV5-1 and TRBJ2-5; D may match TRBD1 or TRBD2 (5 bases each). The ends were cut back, 3 bases at V and 5 bases at J, with 20 bases in the middle. CDR3 length equals 16 residues. Germline assignment: CDR1 SGHRS and CDR2 YFSETQ. This CDR3 is CASSSGSTGKRETQYF. As DNA, the CDR3 is TGCGCCAGCAGCTCGGGATCTACAGGCAAAAGGGAGACCCAGTACTTC.

This clone was observed a few times. The chain has TRBV28 and TRBJ1-1; D might be TRBD1 (5 bases). With 3 bases removed from V and 9 bases from J, the gap between germline ends came to 14 bases. The CDR3 extends over 13 amino acids. The germline CDR1 and CDR2 sequences are MDHEN and SYDVKM. CDR3 residues: CASSFLKGRKAFF. DNA of the CDR3: TGTGCCAGCAGTTTCCTCAAGGGGAGAAAAGCTTTCTTT.

This chain uses TRBV7-3 with TRBJ2-3; TRBD2 agrees at 8 bases. The germline V gene encodes CDR1 SGHTA and CDR2 FQGTGA. After removal of 5 bases from V and 2 bases from J, the junction contained 6 bases not matched to a gene. The CDR3 extends over 15 amino acids. CDR3: CASSPQRGPTDTQYF. CDR3 bases: TGTGCCAGCAGCCCCCAGCGGGGGCCCACAGATACGCAGTATTTT.

This chain joins TRBV9 and TRBJ1-2; 7 positions match TRBD1. V shed 4 bases, J shed 4 bases, and the junction held 7 bases outside the gene matches. CDR1 and CDR2 (germline): SGDLS, YYNGEE. The length of the CDR3 is 14 residues. CDR3 nucleotide sequence: TGTGCCAGCAGCCCCCCCGGGACAGTCTATGGCTACACCTTC. Translation gives CASSPPGTVYGYTF.

This clone was detected only a few times. This sequence joins TRBV27 and TRBJ1-1, with no clear D. V gave up 7 bases and J gave up 5 bases, with 8 bases separating them. CDR3 length: 11 amino acids. CDR1 is MNHEY, CDR2 SMNVEV, per germline (reference sequence). DNA for the CDR3: TGTGCCAGCATGGAGAGAACTGAAGCTTTCTTT. It codes for CASMERTEAFF.

This clone showed up just a few times. The CDR3 DNA reads as TGTGCCAGCAGTTTGACCCCGGGTCTCGGAAACACCATATATTTT. This translates into CASSLTPGLGNTIYF. The chain employs TRBV28 and TRBJ1-3; D is undetermined. Germline V gives CDR1 MDHEN, CDR2 SYDVKM. The ends were cut back, 3 bases at V and 4 bases at J, with 13 bases in the middle. The CDR3 spans 15 residues. The full variable domain, rest sourced from reference TRBV28 and TRBJ1-3, is DVKVTQSSRYLVKRTGEKVFLECVQDMDHENMFWYRQDPGLGLRLIYFSYDVKMKEKGDIPEGYSVSREKKERFSLILESASTNQTSMYLCASSLTPGLGNTIYFGEGSWLTVV.

The J gene is TRBJ2-7, the V gene TRBV30; 12 bases are a match to TRBD2. This CDR3 spans 15 amino acids. Germline V gene data show CDR1 as GTSNPN and CDR2 as SVGIG (reference sequence). Germline trimming cut 4 bases from V and 4 bases from J; bases unmatched to any gene: 8. The CDR3 reads CAWKFGTSGPYEQYF. The CDR3 coding sequence is TGTGCCTGGAAATTTGGGACTAGCGGGCCTTACGAGCAGTACTTC.

This clone was picked up a small number of times. The chain uses TRBV9 and TRBJ2-3; perhaps TRBD2 as D (6 bases). The CDR3 runs 16 residues. Deletions cut 7 bases from V and 2 bases from J, with 20 bases between. Germline V lookup: CDR1 SGDLS, CDR2 YYNGEE. The DNA for the CDR3 is TGTGCCAGCCGAACTTCGGGGGATTTGAACACAGATACGCAGTATTTT. The encoded protein is CASRTSGDLNTDTQYF.

Note on this clone: Other DNA sequences in this sample translate to the same CDR3. This chain connects TRBV18 to TRBJ2-7; D assignment may be TRBD1 or TRBD2 (5 bases each). V was pared by 3 bases and J by 1 base, with 10 bases between. The CDR3 is made up of 14 amino acids. The germline gives CDR1 KGHSH, CDR2 LQKENI. The CDR3 DNA reads as TGTGCCAGCTCACCGGGGACCGCTTCCTACGAGCAGTACTTC. It translates to CASSPGTASYEQYF.

This clone was counted only a few times. The chain recombines TRBV5-1 with TRBJ2-7; D call uncertain. There are 16 residues in the CDR3. The V end lost 0 bases, the J end lost 4 bases, and 17 bases lay between the germline ends. CDR1 is SGHRS, CDR2 YFSETQ, per germline. The CDR3 protein is CASSLEGPQTSYEQYF. The CDR3 bases are TGCGCCAGCAGCTTGGAGGGCCCCCAAACAAGTTACGAGCAGTACTTC.

CDR3 DNA sequence: TGTGCCAGCAGCCCCCGGACAGGGGAAAATGAAAAACTGTTTTTT. This sequence encodes CASSPRTGENEKLFF. The rearrangement uses TRBV7-9 and TRBJ1-4, with 9 bases identical to TRBD1. Germline CDR1 and CDR2: SEHNR and FQNEAQ (reference sequence). CDR3 length: 15 amino acids. V was clipped by 5 bases and J by 5 bases; unmatched bases: 6.

V and J are TRBV5-6 and TRBJ2-3; unclear D gene. From germline, CDR1 is SGHDT and CDR2 YYEEEE. The CDR3 contains 14 residues. Trimming shortened V by 2 bases and J by 4 bases, and 11 bases separated the two germline ends. The CDR3 reads CASSFFESADTQYF. The CDR3 DNA follows: TGTGCCAGCAGCTTTTTCGAGTCTGCAGATACGCAGTATTTT.

The chain combines TRBV27 with TRBJ2-1; the match to TRBD1 covers 9 bases. CDR1 and CDR2 (germline): MNHEY, SMNVEV (reference sequence). CDR3 length: 14 residues. V shed 6 bases and J 3 bases; nucleotides not matched to a gene: 3. Here the CDR3 reads CASSQDRGYNEQFF. The CDR3 DNA reads TGTGCCAGCAGCCAGGACAGGGGCTACAATGAGCAGTTCTTC.

This rearrangement joins TRBV7-2 to TRBJ2-7; D remains unclear. CDR3 size: 12 residues. Germline lookup yields CDR1 SGHTA and CDR2 FQGNSA. Trimming removed 1 base at V and 6 bases at J, with 7 bases between. CDR3 protein: CASSLVSREQYF. CDR3 bases: TGTGCCAGCAGCTTAGTCTCCCGCGAGCAGTACTTC.

There are a few counts of this clone. The CDR3 is CASSDPQGPGEKLFF. CDR3 nucleotide sequence: TGTGCCAGCAGTGATCCCCAGGGACCGGGGGAAAAACTGTTTTTT. V is TRBV25-1 and J is TRBJ1-4; maybe TRBD1 (5 bases). The V gene lost 3 bases and the J gene lost 8 bases, with 16 bases spanning the gap. The CDR3 is made up of 15 amino acids. Germline V lookup: CDR1 MGHDK, CDR2 SYGVNS.

A few counts support this clone. The sample holds other DNA sequences that translate to the same CDR3. This sequence joins TRBV30 and TRBJ1-4; D is possibly TRBD1 (5 bases). CDR3 length: 12 amino acids. V was cut by 0 bases and J by 8 bases, with 7 bases left in between. The V gene's germline CDR1 is GTSNPN and CDR2 SVGIG (reference sequence). The chain's CDR3 is CAWSVRGEKLFF. DNA of the CDR3: TGTGCCTGGAGTGTGAGGGGAGAAAAACTGTTTTTT.

This chain links TRBV29-1 with TRBJ2-6; D is perhaps TRBD1 (5 bases). Trimming took 6 bases from V and 0 from J, leaving 12 bases between them. The CDR3 extends over 15 amino acids. Germline V gene sequence: CDR1 SQVTM, CDR2 ANQGSEA. The CDR3 DNA reads as TGCAGCGTGGTCCAGGGTTCCTCTGGGGCCAACGTCCTGACTTTC. Amino acid sequence: CSVVQGSSGANVLTF.

This clone turned up a few times. This chain uses TRBV6-1 with TRBJ2-3; D not certain. The CDR3 totals 13 residues. The V gene's germline CDR1 is MNHNS and CDR2 SASEGT. V was cut by 2 bases and J by 5 bases, with 8 bases left in between. The CDR3 loop is CASSESRKDTQYF. The CDR3 DNA is TGTGCCAGCAGTGAAAGCAGAAAAGATACGCAGTATTTT.

V gene TRBV5-6 combines with J gene TRBJ1-3, with D hard to call. CDR3 length: 13 residues. V gave up 4 bases and J gave up 3 bases, with 8 bases separating them. Germline CDR1 reads SGHDT; CDR2 reads YYEEEE. In DNA, the CDR3 is TGTGCCAGCAGCCTATACAGTGGAAACACCATATATTTT. This codes for CASSLYSGNTIYF. Variable domain in full (rest from reference TRBV5-6 and TRBJ1-3): DAGVTQSPTHLIKTRGQQVTLRCSPKSGHDTVSWYQQALGQGPQFIFQYYEEEERQRGNFPDRFSGHQFPNYSSELNVNALLLGDSALYLCASSLYSGNTIYFGEGSWLTVV.

The chain employs TRBV7-2 and TRBJ2-7, with D hard to call. V was cut by 5 bases and J by 0 bases, with 5 bases left in between. The CDR3 covers 12 residues. Germline V gives CDR1 SGHTA, CDR2 FQGNSA. The CDR3 loop reads CASSGSSYEQYF. The CDR3 DNA follows: TGTGCCAGCAGCGGATCCTCCTACGAGCAGTACTTC.

This rearrangement joins TRBV7-9 to TRBJ2-7, with 9 bases aligning to TRBD2. CDR1 and CDR2 (germline): SEHNR, FQNEAQ (reference sequence). Germline trimming cut 5 bases from V and 2 bases from J; bases unmatched to any gene: 13. The CDR3 consists of 17 residues. In DNA form, the CDR3 reads TGTGCCAGCAGCCGTACGGGACTAGCAGAACCCACCTACGAGCAGTACTTC. This gives the protein CASSRTGLAEPTYEQYF.

This chain links TRBV30 with TRBJ2-3, with a weak D call TRBD1 (5 bases). Trimming took off 2 bases at V and 1 base at J, with 10 bases between the two ends. Germline CDR1 GTSNPN, CDR2 SVGIG (reference sequence). The CDR3 has 14 residues. This CDR3 reads CAWSRGRGTDTQYF. The CDR3 bases are TGTGCCTGGAGTAGGGGCAGGGGCACAGATACGCAGTATTTT.

The chain recombines TRBV4-3 with TRBJ1-2, with a tentative D call TRBD1 (5 bases). The CDR3 extends over 13 amino acids. Per the germline V gene, CDR1 is LGHNA and CDR2 is YSLEER. The ends were cut back, 6 bases at V and 5 bases at J, with 13 bases in the middle. CDR3 sequence reads: CASRATGTYGYTF. The CDR3 coding sequence is TGCGCCAGCAGGGCAACAGGCACTTATGGCTACACCTTC.

Written as DNA, the CDR3 is TGTGCCAGCTCACCAGCACTATCGAGACTAGCGGGAGATACGCAGTATTTT. It translates to CASSPALSRLAGDTQYF. The chain links TRBV18 to TRBJ2-3; 10 bases are a match to TRBD2. Trimming took 2 bases from V and 5 from J; bases not matched to a gene: 10. CDR1 and CDR2 (germline): KGHSH, LQKENI. The CDR3 spans 17 residues.